The 6 T cell receptor beta chains below were found in one sample sequenced in a study of blood T cells in healthy people across ages. Together with a sample-barcoded 5' primer, a J-beta primer mix was included in a second PCR lasting roughly 6 to 12 cycles. TCRdb re-called the 5' RACE reads through MiXCR, storing one row per CDR3 protein. Among 710,000 or so distinct CDR3 sequences listed, over 20% were seen once. The sequenced sample was blood. These receptors came from a man aged 65 to 85 in good health.

This clonotype was observed a few times. The rearrangement links TRBV10-3 to TRBJ2-1; 10 nucleotides align to TRBD1. CDR1 is ENHRY and CDR2 is SYGVKD in the germline V gene. V shed 6 bases, J shed 7 bases, and the junction held 9 bases outside the gene matches. The CDR3 runs 15 residues. CDR3 nucleotides: TGTGCCATCAGCGAACGGGACAGGGGTCGGAATGAGCAGTTCTTC. Its translation: CAISERDRGRNEQFF.

The rearrangement joins TRBV19 to TRBJ1-2, with D possibly TRBD1 on 5 matching bases. The V end was cut by 8 bases, the J end by 5 bases, with 15 bases between. The CDR3 is made up of 13 amino acids. Germline values: CDR1 LNHDA, CDR2 SQIVND (reference sequence). The CDR3 coding sequence is TGTGCCAGTTCACAGGTGGTCGGGTATGGCTACACCTTC. It codes for CASSQVVGYGYTF.

This clonotype was picked up many times. The genes are TRBV5-1 and TRBJ1-4; TRBD1 agrees at 7 bases. Trimming cost V 3 bases and J 7 bases; bases outside gene matches: 6. Germline-derived CDR1 and CDR2 are SGHRS and YFSETQ. The CDR3 is made up of 14 amino acids. The CDR3 DNA reads TGCGCCAGCAGCTCGGACAGGCGGGGTGAAAAACTGTTTTTT. Its translation: CASSSDRRGEKLFF.

This CDR3 reads CASSPSGSYDEQFF. CDR3 nucleotide sequence: TGTGCCAGCAGCCCTAGCGGGAGTTACGATGAGCAGTTCTTC. The chain links TRBV7-9 to TRBJ2-1, with 10 bases fitting TRBD2. V gave up 5 bases and J gave up 8 bases; unmatched junction bases: 6. This CDR3 region has 14 residues. From germline, CDR1 is SEHNR and CDR2 FQNEAQ (reference sequence).

The CDR3, as DNA: TGCAGTGCTAGAGGTTTAACAGGGTGGGACTATGGCTACACCTTC. Its translation: CSARGLTGWDYGYTF. The chain couples TRBV20-1 to TRBJ1-2, with D perhaps matching TRBD1 (6 bases). The V gene lost 1 base and the J gene lost 3 bases, with 15 bases spanning the gap. The CDR3 is 15 amino acids. CDR1 is DFQATT, CDR2 SNEGSKA, per germline (reference sequence).

In its sample, this clonotype was seen a few times. The chain links TRBV29-1 to TRBJ2-3; 8 positions match TRBD2. Germline V gene sequence: CDR1 SQVTM, CDR2 ANQGSEA. This CDR3 region has 14 residues. V dropped 7 bases and J dropped 4; count of bases not matched to a gene: 10. The CDR3 region is CSAAGLVIADTQYF. CDR3 nucleotides: TGCAGCGCTGCGGGACTAGTAATCGCAGATACGCAGTATTTT.